This T cell receptor beta chain was sequenced in a study of T cell responses to AZD1222 COVID-19 vaccine. Method: immunoSEQ multiplex PCR; TCRdb's copy keeps in-frame clones and lacks some. There are approximately 73,000 clones in the sample; 82% occur only once, and approximately 2.8% lies in the top ten. V lost 4 bases, J lost 5 bases, and 1 base stayed unmatched. Looked up from germline, CDR1 is GTSNPN and CDR2 is SVGIG (reference sequence). The CDR3 totals 13 residues. The specimen was peripheral blood, collected on day 0 of AZD1222 vaccination. The chain carries TRBV30 and TRBJ1-6, with TRBD1 identical over 8 bases. The origin of this receptor is an adult in good health. The CDR3 reads CAWTGQDNSPLHF. Written as DNA, the CDR3 is TGTGCCTGGACGGGACAGGATAATTCACCCCTCCACTTT.